The 14 T cell receptor beta chains in this list originate from one sample, sequenced in a study of CD8 T cells in Susac syndrome. With random hexamers, reverse transcription was performed on roughly 0.45 to 1 ug of RNA. TCRdb itself ran the immunoSEQ multiplex PCR reads through MiXCR, one entry per CDR3 protein. The data contain 100,000 to 150,000 distinct CDR3 sequences, around 95% of them seen just once; the ten biggest clones take up around 0.078%. Sequenced input: CD4+ T cells from PBMCs. The receptor set was obtained from a human donor in good health.

V is TRBV4-3 and J is TRBJ2-1, with a possible D match to TRBD1 (5 bases). The V and J ends lost 1 base and 6 bases respectively, with 10 bases between them. The germline V gene encodes CDR1 LGHNA and CDR2 YSLEER. The CDR3 consists of 14 residues. CDR3 residues: CASSQVSRGNEQFF. The CDR3 DNA follows: TGCGCCAGCAGCCAAGTCTCTAGGGGCAATGAGCAGTTCTTC.

J is TRBJ1-5 and V is TRBV2, with a possible D match to TRBD1 (5 bases). V lost 4 bases to trimming and J lost 7 bases, with 20 bases between them. This CDR3 region has 16 residues. Germline CDR1 reads SNHLY; CDR2 reads FYNNEI. CDR3 protein: CASSGSGNGGKQPQHF. DNA of the CDR3: TGTGCCAGCAGTGGAAGTGGGAATGGGGGAAAGCAGCCCCAGCATTTT.

The rearrangement joins TRBV6-6 to TRBJ2-1, with a possible D match to TRBD2 (5 bases). CDR3 length: 14 amino acids. Germline lookup yields CDR1 MNHNY and CDR2 SVGAGI (reference sequence). Trimming took off 6 bases at V and 3 bases at J, with 12 bases between the two ends. CDR3 nucleotide sequence: TGTGCCAGCAGAATCACGGGAAACTACAATGAGCAGTTCTTC. Translation gives CASRITGNYNEQFF.

The chain joins TRBV29-1 to TRBJ2-1, with 9 bases matching TRBD1. The junction had 11 bases not matched to a gene; V was cut back by 7 bases and J by 1 base. The germline V gene has CDR1 SQVTM and CDR2 ANQGSEA. The CDR3 has 16 amino acids. The CDR3 sequence is CSARGWGQGSYNEQFF. For the CDR3, the DNA is TGCAGCGCGAGGGGGTGGGGACAGGGATCCTACAATGAGCAGTTCTTC.

This CDR3 is CASSPVAGDYEQYF. The CDR3 bases are TGTGCCAGCTCACCAGTGGCAGGGGACTACGAGCAGTACTTC. The chain has TRBV18 and TRBJ2-7; D is possibly TRBD1 (6 bases). V lost 2 bases to trimming and J lost 3 bases, with 11 bases between them. The CDR3 has 14 residues. CDR1 and CDR2 from the germline V gene are KGHSH and LQKENI.

J is TRBJ2-7 and V is TRBV7-2, with TRBD2 matching over 13 bases. V trimming: 3 bases; J trimming: 3 bases; junction bases outside the gene matches: 14. Per the germline V gene, CDR1 is SGHTA and CDR2 is FQGNSA. The CDR3 totals 19 residues. Here the CDR3 DNA reads TGTGCCAGCAGCTTCTCCGGGACTAGCGGGACGGGAGGGTACTACGAGCAGTACTTC. Residues: CASSFSGTSGTGGYYEQYF. The full variable domain, its missing parts supplied by reference TRBV7-2 and TRBJ2-7, is GAGVSQSPSNKVTEKGKDVELRCDPISGHTALYWYRQSLGQGLEFLIYFQGNSAPDKSGLPSDRFSAERTGGSVSTLTIQRTQQEDSAVYLCASSFSGTSGTGGYYEQYFGPGTRLTVT.

The genes are TRBV7-2 and TRBJ1-2; 7 nucleotides agree with TRBD1. There are 15 residues in the CDR3. CDR1 and CDR2 (germline): SGHTA, FQGNSA. The junction had 11 bases not matched to a gene; V was cut back by 5 bases and J by 5 bases. CDR3 sequence (DNA): TGTGCCAGCAGCCCCTGGGAGGGGGCTAGGTATGGCTACACCTTC. It specifies CASSPWEGARYGYTF.

The gene calls are TRBV5-6 and TRBJ2-4; D not certain. Germline values: CDR1 SGHDT, CDR2 YYEEEE. The CDR3 extends over 13 amino acids. The ends were cut back, 9 bases at V and 3 bases at J, with 13 bases in the middle. The CDR3 DNA is TGTGCCACCTCACAGATAAGCAAAAACATTCAGTACTTC. Translation gives CATSQISKNIQYF.

The V gene is TRBV30, the J gene TRBJ1-2; maybe TRBD1 (5 bases). Trimming removed 0 bases at V and 5 bases at J, with 10 bases between. Germline V gene data show CDR1 as GTSNPN and CDR2 as SVGIG (reference sequence). The CDR3 runs to 13 residues. CDR3 in amino acids: CAWSVGGAYGYTF. CDR3 sequence (DNA): TGTGCCTGGAGTGTCGGAGGGGCATATGGCTACACCTTC.

The rearrangement uses TRBV5-1 and TRBJ2-7; TRBD2 might be the D (5 bases). The germline V gene has CDR1 SGHRS and CDR2 YFSETQ. Trimming took 4 bases from V and 2 from J, leaving 10 bases between them. The CDR3 length is 13 residues. The CDR3 DNA reads TGCGCCAGCAGCGGGCAGACTACCTACGAGCAGTACTTC. This sequence encodes CASSGQTTYEQYF.

This chain connects TRBV27 to TRBJ2-5; D might be TRBD1 (6 bases). Germline CDR1 reads MNHEY; CDR2 reads SMNVEV (reference sequence). Trimming stripped 6 bases from V and 4 bases from J, with 12 bases between. This CDR3 comprises 13 residues. The CDR3 bases are TGTGCCAGCAGCTCCCAGGGGCGAGAGACCCAGTACTTC. Protein: CASSSQGRETQYF.

V usage is TRBV7-9 and J usage is TRBJ1-2, with TRBD1 identical over 8 bases. There are 14 residues in the CDR3. From germline, CDR1 is SEHNR and CDR2 FQNEAQ (reference sequence). J was trimmed by 5 bases and V by 1 base; bases with no gene match: 3. The CDR3 loop reads CASSLGQGAYGYTF. DNA for the CDR3: TGTGCCAGCAGCTTAGGCCAGGGGGCATATGGCTACACCTTC.

This clonotype was detected only once. The V gene is TRBV7-9, the J gene TRBJ1-1; 9 bases fit TRBD1. The V gene end was trimmed by 2 bases and the J gene end by 5 bases; junction bases not matched to a gene: 12. Per germline, CDR1 SEHNR and CDR2 FQNEAQ (reference sequence). This CDR3 spans 17 amino acids. The DNA for the CDR3 is TGTGCCAGCAGCTTATTATGGGACAGGGTGCTACGGACTGAAGCTTTCTTT. It is translated as CASSLLWDRVLRTEAFF.

The chain uses TRBV4-3 and TRBJ1-2, with D possibly TRBD1 on 6 matching bases. Trimming shortened V by 4 bases and J by 8 bases, and 17 bases separated the two germline ends. Germline lookup yields CDR1 LGHNA and CDR2 YSLEER. The CDR3 sequence is 14 residues long. The CDR3 nucleotides read TGCGCCAGCAGCCTACTTGGACAGCCCAGGGGCTACACCTTC. Its protein is CASSLLGQPRGYTF.